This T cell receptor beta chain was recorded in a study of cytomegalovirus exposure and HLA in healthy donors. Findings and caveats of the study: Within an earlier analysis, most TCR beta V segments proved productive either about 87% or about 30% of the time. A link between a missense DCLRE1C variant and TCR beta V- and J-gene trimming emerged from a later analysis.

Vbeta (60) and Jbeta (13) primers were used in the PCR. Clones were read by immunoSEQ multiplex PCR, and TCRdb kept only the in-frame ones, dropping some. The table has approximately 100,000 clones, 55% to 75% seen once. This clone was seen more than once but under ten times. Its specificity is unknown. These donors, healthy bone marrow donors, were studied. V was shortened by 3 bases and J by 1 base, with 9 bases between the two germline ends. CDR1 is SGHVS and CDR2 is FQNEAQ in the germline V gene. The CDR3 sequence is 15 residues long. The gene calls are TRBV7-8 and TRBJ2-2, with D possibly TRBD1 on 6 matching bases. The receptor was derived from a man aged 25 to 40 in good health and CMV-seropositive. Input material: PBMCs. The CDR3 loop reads CASSFGQRNTGELFF. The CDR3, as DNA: TGTGCCAGCAGCTTTGGACAGAGGAACACCGGGGAGCTGTTTTTT. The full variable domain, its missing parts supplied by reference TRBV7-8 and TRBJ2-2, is GAGVSQSPRYKVAKRGQDVALRCDPISGHVSLFWYQQALGQGPEFLTYFQNEAQLDKSGLPSDRFFAERPEGSVSTLKIQRTQQEDSAVYLCASSFGQRNTGELFFGEGSRLTVL.